Listed below are T cell receptor beta chains from one sample, sequenced in a study of OX40 agonist ivuxolimab in advanced cancers. Sequencing used immunoSEQ multiplex PCR; TCRdb keeps in-frame clones, though not all of them. The table shows approximately 60,000 clones, with 80% to 90% occurring only once. The sequencing here drew on CD4+ or CD8+ T cells sorted from blood, taken in a trial of the OX40 agonist ivuxolimab. These TCRs come from an adult with an advanced solid tumor such as melanoma, head and neck, liver or kidney cancer. Both conserved end residues are trimmed from each CDR3. The D gene is left open where the match is weak.

v_gene	j_gene	d_gene	CDR3aa
TRBV28	TRBJ2-7	NA	ASSFAGTYEQY
TRBV5-1	TRBJ2-5	NA	ASSPDRVVETQY
TRBV9	TRBJ2-4	NA	ASSVDRGFQY
TRBV19	TRBJ1-2	TRBD1	ASSITGGSSGYT
TRBV10-3	TRBJ2-3	TRBD1	AISGGTGMGLDTQY
TRBV6-5	TRBJ2-3	NA	ASNGARGLRDTQY
TRBV5-8	TRBJ2-1	NA	ASSLMSSSYNEQF
TRBV7-2	TRBJ2-7	NA	ASSLVSGYEQY
TRBV25-1	TRBJ2-7	TRBD2	ASSDEASGKYEQY
TRBV14	TRBJ2-1	TRBD2	ASSQEEGLAWGMANEQF
TRBV27	TRBJ1-4	NA	ATSIYGGTNEKLF
TRBV5-1	TRBJ2-2	NA	ASRDPRAGELF
TRBV5-6	TRBJ2-7	NA	ASSLSAGSYEQY
TRBV27	TRBJ2-2	TRBD1	ASSLSFHRGLGRNTGELF
TRBV5-4	TRBJ1-2	TRBD1	ASSLGTGDSYGYT
TRBV7-9	TRBJ1-5	NA	ASSPVDNSNQPQH
TRBV13	TRBJ2-4	TRBD2	ASSLTSGMTKNIQY
TRBV2	TRBJ2-7	NA	ASKTGIRGREQY
TRBV28	TRBJ1-2	NA	ASSLRAGYGYT
TRBV7-9	TRBJ1-3	NA	ASSYVGSGNTIY
TRBV19	TRBJ1-2	NA	ASSIDLAGYT
TRBV27	TRBJ2-1	NA	ASSFQGGYNEQF
TRBV10-3	TRBJ2-5	NA	AIRAVGAQETQY
TRBV27	TRBJ2-5	NA	ASSLSGDSVY
TRBV19	TRBJ2-3	NA	ASRESTDTQY
TRBV5-1	TRBJ1-4	TRBD1	ASSPRGILQEKLF
TRBV15	TRBJ1-5	NA	ATSSGTNQPQH
TRBV7-8	TRBJ2-7	TRBD1	ASSPGQGAYEQY
TRBV2	TRBJ1-2	NA	ASREDSNYGYT
TRBV6-5	TRBJ2-3	TRBD2	ASSYSTSPTDTQY
TRBV21-1	TRBJ2-3	NA	ASTPGGGTDTQY
TRBV19	TRBJ2-7	NA	ASSMSTGSEQY
TRBV2	TRBJ2-4	NA	ASRPTGILAKNIQY
TRBV7-3	TRBJ2-7	TRBD1	ASSPKDRRYEQY